This paragraph reports one T cell receptor beta chain. The antigen remains undetermined. Germline CDR1 reads SQVTM; CDR2 reads ANQGSEA. V was trimmed by 4 bases and J by 1 base, leaving 14 bases between them. The CDR3 is 14 amino acids. The data were taken from a study of cytotoxic CD8 clonotypes in ibrutinib-treated CLL. Here immunoSEQ multiplex PCR was the method, and the copy in TCRdb shows in-frame clones only, minus some. The sample contains about 160,000 clones, 70% to 90% of which appear only once. Study-wide results and caveats: Public clonotypes (which were uncommon) either contracted or remained stable on treatment. Exceeding age-matched healthy donors, baseline clonality also tracked the counts of circulating CD8+ T cells.

The TCR originated in a human donor with chronic lymphocytic leukemia. The V gene is TRBV29-1, the J gene TRBJ2-7, with D possibly called TRBD1 or TRBD2 (6 bases each). Here the sequenced sample was PBMCs, taken at disease progression, from a patient treated with ibrutinib. The CDR3 region is CSVGGAANSYEQYF. CDR3 sequence (DNA): TGCAGCGTTGGGGGGGCAGCAAATTCCTACGAGCAGTACTTC.